Each of the 24 T cell receptor beta chains below was sequenced from the same sample in a study of T-cell memory formation after mild COVID-19. TCRdb reanalysed the 5' RACE reads using MiXCR and keeps one entry per CDR3 protein. The sample has roughly 130,000 distinct CDR3 sequences; about a sixth are singletons. Material: PBMCs or a T cell subset sorted from them (not recorded which). The receptors stem from an adult woman who had mild COVID-19 (a few samples of this study predate the infection). Cell type and time point are not known.

V is TRBV29-1 and J is TRBJ1-1; TRBD1 matches 7 bases. Looked up from germline, CDR1 is SQVTM and CDR2 is ANQGSEA. The V gene end was trimmed by 7 bases and the J gene end by 1 base; junction bases not matched to a gene: 9. This CDR3 region has 14 residues. The chain's CDR3 is CSAQTGPGNTEAFF. The DNA of the CDR3 is TGCAGCGCCCAGACAGGGCCTGGGAACACTGAAGCTTTCTTT.

This clonotype has more than one count but fewer than ten. V and J are TRBV9 and TRBJ2-1; D not resolved. Germline V lookup: CDR1 SGDLS, CDR2 YYNGEE. The length of the CDR3 is 13 residues. Deletions cut 4 bases from V and 6 bases from J, with 11 bases between. The CDR3 reads CASSPPPGNEQFF. As DNA, the CDR3 is TGTGCCAGCAGCCCCCCCCCTGGCAATGAGCAGTTCTTC. Using reference TRBV9 and TRBJ2-1 for the parts outside the CDR3, the full variable domain is DSGVTQTPKHLITATGQRVTLRCSPRSGDLSVYWYQQSLDQGLQFLIQYYNGEERAKGNILERFSAQQFPDLHSELNLSSLELGDSALYFCASSPPPGNEQFFGPGTRLTVL.

In its sample, this clonotype was seen many times. V usage is TRBV6-4 and J usage is TRBJ2-2; no clear D. The CDR3 runs 13 residues. Trimming shortened V by 3 bases and J by 4 bases, and 6 bases separated the two germline ends. Germline V gives CDR1 MRHNA, CDR2 SNTAGT. Written as DNA, the CDR3 is TGTGCCAGCAGTGATGGGCCCACCGGGGAGCTGTTTTTT. It yields the protein CASSDGPTGELFF.

The V gene is TRBV7-9, the J gene TRBJ2-5; no reliable D call. V lost 4 bases to trimming and J lost 5 bases, with 11 bases between them. Germline values: CDR1 SEHNR, CDR2 FQNEAQ (reference sequence). CDR3 length: 13 amino acids. The chain's CDR3 is CASSSPGPETQYF. In nucleotides, the CDR3 is TGTGCCAGCAGCTCACCGGGCCCCGAGACCCAGTACTTC.

This clonotype was picked up many times. This rearrangement joins TRBV5-1 to TRBJ2-7; D is unclear. The germline gives CDR1 SGHRS, CDR2 YFSETQ. Trimming shortened V by 2 bases and J by 1 base, and 7 bases separated the two germline ends. The CDR3 has 13 residues. Here the CDR3 reads CASSLTESYEQYF. The CDR3 bases are TGCGCCAGCAGCTTAACAGAGTCCTACGAGCAGTACTTC.

This clonotype came up a few times. The J gene is TRBJ2-5, the V gene TRBV6-5; D possibly matches TRBD1 or TRBD2 (5 bases each). The length of the CDR3 is 16 residues. V dropped 2 bases and J dropped 1 base, with 14 bases sitting between them. From germline, CDR1 is MNHEY and CDR2 SVGAGI. The CDR3 nucleotides read TGTGCCAGCAGTTACGGGGCGGGCCCACGCCAAGAGACCCAGTACTTC. Translation gives CASSYGAGPRQETQYF.

The rearrangement links TRBV12-3 or TRBV12-4 to TRBJ2-5; D could derive from TRBD1 or TRBD2 (5 bases each). CDR3 length: 14 amino acids. V was clipped by 6 bases and J by 4 bases, with 15 bases between them. This chain's CDR3 is CASSSGTVIETQYF. The DNA of the CDR3 is TGTGCCAGCAGCTCCGGGACGGTCATAGAGACCCAGTACTTC.

The chain has TRBV27 and TRBJ1-3; D gene unclear. V was pared by 4 bases and J by 4 bases, with 2 bases between. CDR3 length: 11 residues. The germline V gene has CDR1 MNHEY and CDR2 SMNVEV (reference sequence). As DNA, the CDR3 is TGTGCCAGCAGTTCCGGAAACACCATATATTTT. This gives the protein CASSSGNTIYF.

This clonotype has more than one count but fewer than ten. The chain links TRBV20-1 to TRBJ1-2; 7 bases fit TRBD1. The CDR3 length is 12 residues. Germline lookup yields CDR1 DFQATT and CDR2 SNEGSKA (reference sequence). The V segment lost 5 bases and the J segment 3 bases; nucleotides outside the gene matches: 3. CDR3 nucleotides: TGCAGTGCTGGAACAGGGGACTATGGCTACACCTTC. It yields the protein CSAGTGDYGYTF.

V is TRBV9 and J is TRBJ1-4; no reliable D call. V lost 0 bases to trimming and J lost 5 bases, with 8 bases between them. Germline lookup yields CDR1 SGDLS and CDR2 YYNGEE. The CDR3 has 14 amino acids. This CDR3 reads CASSVVPDNEKLFF. CDR3 bases: TGTGCCAGCAGCGTAGTTCCTGACAATGAAAAACTGTTTTTT.

The chain combines TRBV24-1 with TRBJ2-1; 9 bases line up with TRBD1. The V and J ends lost 7 bases and 3 bases, in that order; junction bases with no gene match: 3. CDR1 and CDR2 (germline): KGHDR, SFDVKD. CDR3 length equals 14 residues. The CDR3 DNA is TGTGCCACCAGGGAGACAGGGGGCTACAATGAGCAGTTCTTC. This gives the protein CATRETGGYNEQFF.

This clonotype was seen only once. J is TRBJ2-2 and V is TRBV5-6; D ambiguous. This CDR3 has 15 amino acids. V lost 4 bases to trimming and J lost 1 base, with 11 bases between them. The germline V gene encodes CDR1 SGHDT and CDR2 YYEEEE. The DNA for the CDR3 is TGTGCCAGCAGCGTTATCAGTAGGAACACCGGGGAGCTGTTTTTT. Amino acids: CASSVISRNTGELFF.

A few counts support this clonotype. V is TRBV7-2 and J is TRBJ1-4; D remains ambiguous. The CDR3 covers 11 residues. From germline, CDR1 is SGHTA and CDR2 FQGNSA. V was pared by 4 bases and J by 10 bases, with 7 bases between. In DNA form, the CDR3 reads TGTGCCAGCAGCTCCGCTGTAAAACTGTTTTTT. This codes for CASSSAVKLFF.

The CDR3 loop reads CASGQGTNQPQHF. CDR3 DNA sequence: TGTGCCAGTGGACAGGGGACGAATCAGCCCCAGCATTTT. The J gene is TRBJ1-5, the V gene TRBV12-3 or TRBV12-4; 9 nucleotides match TRBD1. The CDR3 covers 13 residues. After removal of 9 bases from V and 4 bases from J, the junction contained 4 bases not matched to a gene.

This clonotype was seen a handful of times. V usage is TRBV12-3 or TRBV12-4 and J usage is TRBJ2-7; 8 positions agree with TRBD1. The CDR3 extends over 15 amino acids. Trimming cost V 2 bases and J 7 bases; bases outside gene matches: 10. The CDR3 nucleotides read TGTGCCAGCAGTTTAATGAGGGGACAGGCGAATGAGCAGTACTTC. This gives the protein CASSLMRGQANEQYF.

This clonotype has only a few counts. The chain combines TRBV12-3 or TRBV12-4 with TRBJ1-2; D may be TRBD1 (6 bases). The CDR3 is 15 amino acids. Between the trimmed V and J ends, which lost 5 bases and 2 bases, there was a span of 15 bases. The CDR3 nucleotides read TGTGCCAGCAGTACCGTCGACAGGCAGAACTATGGCTACACCTTC. It codes for CASSTVDRQNYGYTF.

This clonotype has at least ten counts. V is TRBV24-1 and J is TRBJ2-3; D is unresolved. V lost 4 bases and J 10 bases, leaving 14 bases between the germline ends. The CDR3 is 13 amino acids. Germline values: CDR1 KGHDR, CDR2 SFDVKD. The DNA for the CDR3 is TGTGCCACCAGTGACGTCGCCCTTGCTGCGCAGTATTTT. It is translated as CATSDVALAAQYF.

This clonotype was found a few times. The rearrangement links TRBV7-2 to TRBJ2-2; the D is unclear. V was clipped by 4 bases and J by 2 bases, with 8 bases between them. The CDR3 runs 14 residues. Germline CDR1 is SGHTA and CDR2 is FQGNSA. In DNA form, the CDR3 reads TGTGCCAGCAGCTCCTTACGAAACACCGGGGAGCTGTTTTTT. The encoded protein is CASSSLRNTGELFF.

The chain carries TRBV4-2 and TRBJ1-1; the D gene is possibly TRBD1 (5 bases). Germline lookup yields CDR1 LGHNA and CDR2 YNFKEQ. CDR3 size: 13 residues. V was clipped by 0 bases and J by 6 bases, with 8 bases between them. CDR3 DNA: TGTGCCAGCAGCCAAGAGACGGGGGCTGAAGCTTTCTTT. The encoded protein is CASSQETGAEAFF.

The V call is TRBV7-2, the J call TRBJ1-6, with D possibly TRBD1 on 5 matching bases. This CDR3 region has 15 residues. Looked up from germline, CDR1 is SGHTA and CDR2 is FQGNSA. Trimming shortened V by 8 bases and J by 9 bases, and 20 bases separated the two germline ends. The CDR3 here is CASQPSAGMGSPLHF. CDR3 in DNA: TGTGCCAGCCAGCCCTCGGCAGGGATGGGTTCACCCCTCCACTTT.

There are a few counts of this clonotype. This chain uses TRBV4-2 with TRBJ2-7; 8 nucleotides match TRBD2. Germline lookup yields CDR1 LGHNA and CDR2 YNFKEQ. The CDR3 extends over 16 amino acids. The trim removed 0 bases at V and 2 bases at J, leaving 6 bases unmatched. The CDR3 loop reads CASSQDVAGITYEQYF. As DNA, the CDR3 is TGTGCCAGCAGCCAAGATGTAGCGGGAATTACCTACGAGCAGTACTTC.

The rearrangement joins TRBV7-8 to TRBJ2-7; a weak D match, TRBD1 (5 bases). There are 13 residues in the CDR3. Trimming took 0 bases from V and 4 from J, leaving 7 bases between them. Germline V gene lookup returns CDR1 SGHVS and CDR2 FQNEAQ. The CDR3 DNA follows: TGTGCCAGCAGCTTAGCAGGGGAATACGAGCAGTACTTC. This encodes CASSLAGEYEQYF.

The chain carries TRBV7-9 and TRBJ1-2, with 10 bases that match TRBD1. Germline values: CDR1 SEHNR, CDR2 FQNEAQ (reference sequence). The V and J ends lost 10 bases and 3 bases, in that order; junction bases with no gene match: 5. This CDR3 is built from 13 residues. CDR3 in DNA: TGTGCCACCTGGACAGGGGGTTACTATGGCTACACCTTC. It codes for CATWTGGYYGYTF.

The CDR3 sequence is CASSPFLDDNIQYF. CDR3 bases: TGTGCCAGCAGCCCGTTCCTCGATGACAACATTCAGTACTTC. The chain recombines TRBV12-3 or TRBV12-4 with TRBJ2-4; unclear D gene. This CDR3 is 14 amino acids long. Deletions cut 6 bases from V and 7 bases from J, with 16 bases between.